This is a list of T cell receptor beta chains from one sample in a study of blood T cell repertoires in COVID-19. Produced via immunoSEQ multiplex PCR; TCRdb's table is partial and in-frame only. The sample carries tens of thousands of clones, about four fifths recorded once. Source material: peripheral blood. These receptor sequences come from a man aged 55 to 70 with acute or convalescent COVID-19. The CDR3 runs from the conserved cysteine through the conserved F or W. The D gene is left open where the match is weak. Size is stated for part of the rows, as once, few or many counts, or as a class when the clone is expanded.

TRBD1,TRBV4-3,.,TRBJ1-6,TGCGCCAGCAGCCAAGATTGGCTAGGGGGCTCACCCCTCCACTTT,CASSQDWLGGSPLHF
.,TRBV30,once,TRBJ1-6,TGTGCCTGGAGTGTAGACAGAAACTCACCCCTCCACTTT,CAWSVDRNSPLHF
.,TRBV6-6,few,TRBJ1-2,TGTGCCAGCAGTCCCTCAGAGGGATATGGCTACACCTTC,CASSPSEGYGYTF
.,TRBV30,once,TRBJ2-2,TGTGCCTGGAGGGGGGGAATCGGGGAGCTGTTTTTT,CAWRGGIGELFF
TRBD1,TRBV5-6,.,TRBJ1-5,TGTGCCAGCAGCTTCGGGACAGATCCAGTCCAGCCCCAGCATTTT,CASSFGTDPVQPQHF
TRBD1,TRBV4-2,.,TRBJ1-5,TGTGCCAGCAGCCAAGATCAGGGGGACAGTCAGCCCCAGCATTTT,CASSQDQGDSQPQHF
TRBD1,TRBV6-5,.,TRBJ1-2,TGTGCCAGCAGCCTGGGACAGGAGACTAACTATGGCTACACCTTC,CASSLGQETNYGYTF
.,TRBV6-5,.,TRBJ1-2,TGTGCCAGCAGTCCCCAGGGCTATGGCTACACCTTC,CASSPQGYGYTF
.,TRBV7-2,.,TRBJ2-2,TGTGCCAGCAGCTTCTTAGCGACCGGGGAGCTGTTTTTT,CASSFLATGELFF
TRBD2,TRBV24-1,.,TRBJ2-3,TGTGCCACCAGTGATTTGGCTAGCGGGGGGGCTGGCACAGATACGCAGTATTTT,CATSDLASGGAGTDTQYF
.,TRBV6-6,.,TRBJ1-4,TGTGCCAGCAGTTTCCGACAGGCTAATGAAAAACTGTTTTTT,CASSFRQANEKLFF
.,TRBV11-2,.,TRBJ2-2,TGTGCCAGCAGCTTAGCCGGGTTCACCGGGGAGCTGTTTTTT,CASSLAGFTGELFF
.,TRBV4-1,.,TRBJ1-5,TGCGCCAGCAGCCAAGATACAGGGTGGATGGCCCAGCCCCAGCATTTT,CASSQDTGWMAQPQHF
.,TRBV7-8,.,TRBJ1-3,TGTGCCAGCAGCCATGCCGGGCAGGGCAGTTTCTCTGGAAACACCATATATTTT,CASSHAGQGSFSGNTIYF
.,TRBV19,few,TRBJ2-4,TGTGCCAGTAGCCCTGCGGCATCGGGGAAGGGCGACATTCAGTACTTC,CASSPAASGKGDIQYF
.,TRBV6-5,.,TRBJ1-2,TGTGCCAGCAGTTACACCCCCCCCGGGTCTCAATATGGCTACACCTTC,CASSYTPPGSQYGYTF
.,TRBV10-1,.,TRBJ2-7,TGCGCCAGCAGTGAGTCTATAAACACCTACGAGCAGTACTTC,CASSESINTYEQYF
.,TRBV5-6,.,TRBJ1-1,TGTGCCAGCAGCCGGAGAGGGTCCGTCACTGAAGCTTTCTTT,CASSRRGSVTEAFF
TRBD1,TRBV5-1,.,TRBJ1-1,TGCGCCAGCAGCGCAGGGACAGTGAACACTGAAGCTTTCTTT,CASSAGTVNTEAFF
.,TRBV11-3,few,TRBJ2-1,TGTGCCAGCAGCTTAGACCAGGGTTATGAGCAGTTCTTC,CASSLDQGYEQFF
.,TRBV29-1,.,TRBJ1-1,TGCAGCGTTGAGGCGACTCACAGGGTCTCTGAAGCTTTCTTT,CSVEATHRVSEAFF
.,TRBV7-9,once,TRBJ1-1,TGTGCCAGCAGCTTAGTGAGGGTTAGGGTAAGCACTGAAGCTTTCTTT,CASSLVRVRVSTEAFF
TRBD2,TRBV19,.,TRBJ2-2,TGTGCCAGTAGTTCGCCACTAGCGGGGATAAACACCGGGGAGCTGTTTTTT,CASSSPLAGINTGELFF
TRBD1,TRBV19,once,TRBJ1-1,TGTGCCAGTAGTATGTCAGGGGGTAACACTGAAGCTTTCTTT,CASSMSGGNTEAFF
TRBD2,TRBV11-2,.,TRBJ2-1,TGTGCCAGCAGCTCGGTAGCGGGGATTGGCGGTGAGCAGTTCTTC,CASSSVAGIGGEQFF
TRBD2,TRBV27,.,TRBJ2-3,TGTGCCAGCAGTTTCACTGGGGAGGGACTAGCGGGGGGGCAGGACACAGATACGCAGTATTTT,CASSFTGEGLAGGQDTDTQYF
.,TRBV30,once,TRBJ1-1,TGTGCCTGGAGTGTAGCGGGGAACACTGAAGCTTTCTTT,CAWSVAGNTEAFF
.,TRBV15,.,TRBJ1-2,TGTGCCACCAGCAGAGATCTACAGGAAGATAACTATGGCTACACCTTC,CATSRDLQEDNYGYTF
.,TRBV9,.,TRBJ2-5,TGTGCCAGCAGCCCACGACACGTACAAGAGACCCAGTACTTC,CASSPRHVQETQYF
.,TRBV2,.,TRBJ2-5,TGTGCCAGCAGTGAACCTAGCCGGGAGACCCAGTACTTC,CASSEPSRETQYF
.,TRBV2,.,TRBJ2-5,TGTGCCAGCAGCCCACCGGGACACAAAGAGACCCAGTACTTC,CASSPPGHKETQYF
.,TRBV6-1,.,TRBJ1-3,TGTGCCAGCAGTCTCCCGGGATACACCATATATTTT,CASSLPGYTIYF
.,TRBV19,once,TRBJ1-5,TGTGCCAGTAGTTTCCCACAGGGTAAAGTAGGTCAGCCCCAGCATTTT,CASSFPQGKVGQPQHF
.,TRBV6-2/TRBV6-3,.,TRBJ1-1,TGTGCCAGCAGTTACGAGTTGGACACTGAAGCTTTCTTT,CASSYELDTEAFF
.,TRBV5-5,.,TRBJ1-5,TGTGCCAGCAGCTTGCAGGGGCGTCAGCCCCAGCATTTT,CASSLQGRQPQHF
TRBD2,TRBV11-2,once,TRBJ2-3,TGTGCCAGCAGCTTAGACCTAGCGGGCACAGATACGCAGTATTTT,CASSLDLAGTDTQYF
.,TRBV5-1,.,TRBJ1-2,TGCGCCAGCAGCTTGGGTACAAACCTCGCCTATGGCTACACCTTC,CASSLGTNLAYGYTF
.,TRBV5-4,.,TRBJ1-6,TGTGCCAGCAGCTTGGTATCAGGCTCCTATAATTCACCCCTCCACTTT,CASSLVSGSYNSPLHF
.,TRBV5-1,.,TRBJ1-1,TGCGCCAGCAGCTTCCAACAGGTAACAACCACTGAAGCTTTCTTT,CASSFQQVTTTEAFF
TRBD1,TRBV14,.,TRBJ1-1,TGTGCCAGCAGCCAGCGGACAGGGCGGTTGGAAGCTTTCTTT,CASSQRTGRLEAFF
.,TRBV12-3/TRBV12-4,.,TRBJ2-1,TGTGCCAGCAGTATAAACCGGGAGGAGCAGTTCTTC,CASSINREEQFF
.,TRBV7-2,.,TRBJ2-7,TGTGCCAGCAGCCCAGGGGTGGCTGGAAACGAGCAGTACTTC,CASSPGVAGNEQYF
.,TRBV5-6,.,TRBJ1-4,TGTGCCAGCAGCTACCTGGGAGGTGAAAAACTGTTTTTT,CASSYLGGEKLFF
TRBD1,TRBV19,few,TRBJ1-2,TGTGCCAGTACCCCCGGGACAGGGGAGTATGGCTACACCTTC,CASTPGTGEYGYTF
TRBD2,TRBV27,.,TRBJ2-3,TGTGCCAGCAGGGGACTAGCGGGGGGGCAAGATACGCAGTATTTT,CASRGLAGGQDTQYF
.,TRBV3-1/TRBV3-2,once,TRBJ1-5,TGTGCCAGCAGCCAAGATAAGGACAGCGATAGCAATCAGCCCCAGCATTTT,CASSQDKDSDSNQPQHF
.,TRBV2,.,TRBJ1-5,TGTGCCAGCAGCGGTACAGGGTCTGTTCAGCCCCAGCATTTT,CASSGTGSVQPQHF
.,TRBV13,.,TRBJ1-3,TGTGCCAGCAGCCTCCGGTCCGGAAACACCATATATTTT,CASSLRSGNTIYF
.,TRBV3-1/TRBV3-2,once,TRBJ2-1,TGTGCCAGCAGCCAAGATCCACTACGGGGGCAGTTCTTC,CASSQDPLRGQFF
TRBD1,TRBV5-1,.,TRBJ2-1,TGCGCCAGCAAGACGACAGGGGGCGGCGGGGATGAGCAGTTCTTC,CASKTTGGGGDEQFF
TRBD1,TRBV30,.,TRBJ2-1,TGTGCCTGCCACAGGGGCACCTACAATGAGCAGTTCTTC,CACHRGTYNEQFF
TRBD1,TRBV7-3,.,TRBJ2-3,TGTGCCAGCAGCGGCAGGGGGCTTGGGACAGATACGCAGTATTTT,CASSGRGLGTDTQYF